These T cell receptor beta chains were read from a single sample in a study of T cell responses to AZD1222 COVID-19 vaccine. Using immunoSEQ multiplex PCR, the repertoire was profiled, and TCRdb retains in-frame clones only, with some absent. The sample has roughly 140,000 clones, about 93% seen once. The sequencing here drew on peripheral blood, taken on day 0 of AZD1222 vaccination. All receptors derive from an adult in good health. Both conserved end residues are part of each CDR3. Each record gives: clone size, CDR3 length, V gene, D gene, J gene, CDR3 DNA, CDR3 protein. A D gene is named only where the DNA matches it firmly. A clone size is listed for some rows: how often the clone was seen (once, few, many), or a class if it is expanded.

.	14	TRBV2	.	TRBJ1-5	TGTGCCAGCAGTGAAAACGCGGGAAATCAGCCCCAGCATTTT	CASSENAGNQPQHF
once	13	TRBV11-2	.	TRBJ1-1	TGTGCCAGCAGCTTAGCAGGATCGGGGGTGGCTTTCTTT	CASSLAGSGVAFF
.	13	TRBV18	.	TRBJ1-2	TGTGCCAGCTCACCAAGGGGTGACTATGGCTACACCTTC	CASSPRGDYGYTF
.	12	TRBV6-5	.	TRBJ1-2	TGTGCCAGCACCCAGGGGACATATGGCTACACCTTC	CASTQGTYGYTF
.	15	TRBV2	TRBD1	TRBJ2-1	TGTGCCAGCAGACAGGGGGGCGGGTCCTACAATGAGCAGTTCTTC	CASRQGGGSYNEQFF
.	14	TRBV7-8	.	TRBJ2-5	TGTGCCAGCAGCCGGAGGACAGCCCAAGAGACCCAGTACTTC	CASSRRTAQETQYF
.	16	TRBV18	TRBD2	TRBJ2-2	TGTGCCAGCTCACCAGGGAGCGGGGTGAACACCGGGGAGCTGTTTTTT	CASSPGSGVNTGELFF
.	16	TRBV25-1	.	TRBJ1-4	TGTGCCAGCACCCCCCGACCGACAGGAACTAATGAAAAACTGTTTTTT	CASTPRPTGTNEKLFF
.	14	TRBV4-1	.	TRBJ1-3	TGCGCCAGCAGCCAGATTGGACAGAAAAACACCATATATTTT	CASSQIGQKNTIYF
once	15	TRBV5-1	.	TRBJ1-1	TGCGCCAGCAGCTTTTTGGAGGGCGCCGGGGCTGAAGCTTTCTTT	CASSFLEGAGAEAFF
.	14	TRBV11-3	.	TRBJ2-2	TGTGCCAGCAGCTTACCGGGGGATGTCGGGGAGCTGTTTTTT	CASSLPGDVGELFF
.	15	TRBV11-2	TRBD1	TRBJ1-2	TGTGCCAGCAGCCCCGGACAGGGGGACAACTATGGCTACACCTTC	CASSPGQGDNYGYTF
once	15	TRBV7-2	.	TRBJ2-5	TGTGCCAGCAGCTTATGGAGGGGGGAACAAGAGACCCAGTACTTC	CASSLWRGEQETQYF
.	14	TRBV27	TRBD1	TRBJ1-2	TGTGCCAGCAGTTTTGTCGACAGGGGAAGTGGCTACACCTTC	CASSFVDRGSGYTF
.	11	TRBV7-7	.	TRBJ2-2	TGTGCCGGGGGATTTAATGGGGAGCTGTTTTTT	CAGGFNGELFF
.	16	TRBV4-2	TRBD2	TRBJ2-2	TGTGCCAGCAGCCTAGCGGGAGGCCGTGGGGCCGGGGAGCTGTTTTTT	CASSLAGGRGAGELFF
.	16	TRBV6-5	.	TRBJ2-7	TGTGCCAGCAGTTATATAGAGGGCTTTTCGCCCTACGAGCAGTACTTC	CASSYIEGFSPYEQYF
once	14	TRBV6-1	.	TRBJ1-1	TGTGCCAGCAGTGAAGCGATAGGCAGAACTGAAGCTTTCTTT	CASSEAIGRTEAFF
.	14	TRBV9	.	TRBJ2-1	TGTGCCAGCAGTGAGTTAAGCTCCTACAATGAGCAGTTCTTC	CASSELSSYNEQFF
.	13	TRBV2	.	TRBJ1-1	.	CASSETTPSGAFF
.	15	TRBV5-1	.	TRBJ2-1	TGCGCCAGCAGCCAGTCAGGGAGTCTTATCGATGAGCAGTTCTTC	CASSQSGSLIDEQFF
few	15	TRBV7-6	.	TRBJ2-7	TGTGCCAGCAGCTTAGGGGCCGCGGGTACCTACGAGCAGTACTTC	CASSLGAAGTYEQYF
.	12	TRBV10-2	.	TRBJ1-2	TGCGCCAGCAGTTCTCACGGGGACGGCTACACCTTC	CASSSHGDGYTF
once	13	TRBV7-3	.	TRBJ1-2	TGTGCCAGCAGCTTAAGGGTATCGGATGGCTACACCTTC	CASSLRVSDGYTF
.	15	TRBV23-1	.	TRBJ1-2	TGCGCCAGCAGTGACTTACCGCAGGTGCCCTATTGCTACACCTTC	CASSDLPQVPYCYTF
.	14	TRBV15	.	TRBJ2-5	TGTGCCACCAGCAGAGCTCTGATGGGAGAGACCCAGTACTTC	CATSRALMGETQYF
.	14	TRBV5-1	.	TRBJ1-3	TGCGCCAGCAGTCGTACTTTCTCTGGAAACACCATATATTTT	CASSRTFSGNTIYF
.	15	TRBV19	.	TRBJ1-1	TGTGCCAGTAGTATCTCCCAATCGGGGGACACTGAAGCTTTCTTT	CASSISQSGDTEAFF
.	15	TRBV5-5	.	TRBJ2-1	TGTGCCAGCAGCCCGGGGGGCAGGACCTACAATGAGCAGTTCTTC	CASSPGGRTYNEQFF
.	14	TRBV19	.	TRBJ1-1	TGTGCCAGTAGTATAGAGTCAGGGGACACTGAAGCTTTCTTT	CASSIESGDTEAFF
.	12	TRBV5-5	.	TRBJ1-2	TGTGCCCGGGGGTGGGAGGGCGATGGCTACACCTTC	CARGWEGDGYTF
.	15	TRBV7-2	TRBD1	TRBJ2-7	TGTGCCAGCAGCAGCAGGGGGCTAAGCTCCTACGAGCAGTACTTC	CASSSRGLSSYEQYF
.	11	TRBV5-4	.	TRBJ1-1	TGTGCCAGCAGCGGAGGGACAGAAGCTTTCTTT	CASSGGTEAFF
.	15	TRBV30	TRBD2	TRBJ2-7	TGTGCCTGGCGGACTAGCGGGAGTGGGACCTACGAGCAGTACTTC	CAWRTSGSGTYEQYF
.	14	TRBV2	.	TRBJ1-1	TGTGCCAGCAGGCGGACATTCATGAACACTGAAGCTTTCTTT	CASRRTFMNTEAFF
.	15	TRBV10-3	.	TRBJ2-3	TGTGCCATCAGTGAGTGGGTTGGAGGGTCCGATACGCAGTATTTT	CAISEWVGGSDTQYF
once	12	TRBV10-2	.	TRBJ1-1	TGCGCCAGCTGGGGGGCGCGCACTGAAGCTTTCTTT	CASWGARTEAFF
.	13	TRBV7-9	.	TRBJ1-1	TGTGCCAGCAGCTTAGAACAGAACACTGAAGCTTTCTTT	CASSLEQNTEAFF
.	13	TRBV12-3/TRBV12-4	.	TRBJ2-1	TGTGCCAGCAGTCCCAGGATATACAATGAGCAGTTCTTC	CASSPRIYNEQFF
.	15	TRBV9	.	TRBJ1-4	TGTGCCAGCAGCGTAGCCCCGAGTACTAATGAAAAACTGTTTTTT	CASSVAPSTNEKLFF
.	15	TRBV7-2	.	TRBJ1-3	TGTGCCAGCAGCTTAGAGACAGTCTCTGGAAACACCATATATTTT	CASSLETVSGNTIYF
.	13	TRBV18	.	TRBJ2-4	TGTGCCAGCTCTCCTAGGGACAAAAACATTCAGTACTTC	CASSPRDKNIQYF
.	15	TRBV6-5	TRBD1	TRBJ1-4	TGTGCCAGCAGTCGAACGCAGGGGACAGGGGAAAAACTGTTTTTT	CASSRTQGTGEKLFF
once	14	TRBV28	.	TRBJ1-2	TGTGCCAGCAGTTTAGTCTCGAAGGCCTATGGCTACACCTTC	CASSLVSKAYGYTF
.	12	TRBV2	TRBD1	TRBJ1-2	TGTGCCAGCAGCGACTCAGGGACAGGGGGCCTCTTC	CASSDSGTGGLF
.	14	TRBV27	.	TRBJ2-7	TGTGCCAGCAGTTTAGGGCAGCCGCCCTACGAGCAGTACTTC	CASSLGQPPYEQYF